Included here is one T cell receptor (beta chain) sequence, with context. Antigen: not known. This sample was included in a study of CD8 T cells in Susac syndrome. The RNA input was 0.5 to 1 ug, and it was reverse transcribed with random hexamers. TCRdb re-analysed the immunoSEQ multiplex PCR reads in MiXCR, keeping a single row per CDR3 protein. The profile shows roughly 150,000 distinct CDR3 sequences, over 85% of them singletons. The germline V and J ends were trimmed by 2 bases and 3 bases, with 8 bases remaining between them. Germline V lookup: CDR1 DFQATT, CDR2 SNEGSKA (reference sequence). The length of the CDR3 is 12 residues. Study-wide results and limits: The study recognized that its TCR sequencing and HLA analysis covered a relatively small number of individuals.

The source is a human donor with multiple sclerosis. V and J are TRBV20-1 and TRBJ2-7, with D tentatively TRBD2 (5 bases). Material: CD8+ T cells from PBMCs. CDR3 bases: TGCAGTGCTAGAAACCGGGACTACGAGCAGTACTTC. It codes for CSARNRDYEQYF.